This T cell receptor (beta chain) was observed in a study of T cells in Graves' hyperthyroidism and ophthalmopathy (dated by TCRdb to between 2018 and 2020). Describing the broader study: Peripheral blood samples were taken at the time of initial diagnosis, prior to any treatment. TCR V-J signatures able to tell the groups apart were searched for in a discovery cohort of 100 or so patients, of whom 43 had Graves' ophthalmopathy and about 60 had stable Graves' hyperthyroidism. An independent validation cohort of around 19 hyperthyroidism patients and approximately 15 patients who later progressed to ophthalmopathy tested prospective prediction of ophthalmopathy. The roughly 94 discovery patients were randomly split 7:3 into training and test sets. In addition, the study compared T-cell repertoires in thyroid tissue and in blood from several Graves' hyperthyroidism patients. Once sampling was done, hyperthyroidism patients were given methimazole at a starting dose of 30 mg daily, whereas ophthalmopathy patients were given high-dose intravenous methylprednisolone. TCR Vbeta CDR3 sequencing of fewer than 150 peripheral blood samples (43 ophthalmopathy, 70 to 85 hyperthyroidism and some 17 progressor patients) is reported in the paper. Here is what the overall study found, with its caveats: Most expanded thyroid clonotypes (frequency above 0.001) were also found in blood, which suggests that blood repertoires may mirror thyroid immune responses. During validation, the model predicted progression to ophthalmopathy a median of about 6.5 months ahead of onset, with more than 55% sensitivity and almost 75% specificity. Sample size was not statistically predetermined, and investigators were not blinded to group allocation. A model built on a 13 V-J signature distinguished ophthalmopathy from stable hyperthyroidism, reaching around 88% sensitivity and 81.08% specificity in cross-validation and 80%/75% in testing.

Ophthalmopathy patients had moderately to severely active disease, Clinical Activity Score of at least 3, NOSPECS grade of at least 4, and duration under 3 months. Any patient with an uncontrolled infection, another autoimmune disease, pregnancy or lactation was excluded. Diagnoses were based on clinical symptoms, serum thyroxine and TRAb, thyroid ultrasound and orbital computed tomography. PBMCs were separated from roughly 9.6 ml of fresh peripheral blood using Ficoll-Paque density gradient centrifugation. Trizol reagent was used to extract total RNA, and RNA quality was then checked on an Agilent 2100 Bioanalyzer. This clonotype was picked up many times. Which antigen it targets is not known. Base qualities are not recorded, but no much larger clone differs from it by a single base. Amplification of TCR beta CDR3 regions was carried out from RNA transcripts. The TCR CDR3 was subjected to a first round of RT-PCR using the HTBI primer set and the Qiagen OneStep RT-PCR kit. Libraries were constructed in a second round of multiplex PCR, after which size selection and purification were performed. Paired-end sequencing of the libraries was performed with 100 bp reads on an Illumina HiSeq2000. As for the authors' bioinformatics: SOAPnuke was used to process the raw data, throwing out any read that contained adapters or uncalled bases, had a mean Phred below 15, or lacked an exact constant-primer or identifier match. High-quality paired reads were merged using COPE v1.2.5, and each unique nucleotide sequence was defined as a clonotype. Clonotypes were aligned to IMGT TRBV, TRBD and TRBJ reference segments using MiTCR v1.1. The analysis included only V-J combinations with a frequency above 0.0001, which together covered over 98% of the repertoires. A TCS score was defined as the ratio between F50 (clonal expansion) and ExV (chaos), using BLOSUM62-based TCRdist between CDR3 peptides within each V-J. Welch's t-statistics and random forest reduced approximately 520 V-J features to under 15, which were used in a naive Bayes classifier (R e1071). The similarity between thyroid and blood repertoires was quantified using the Morisita-Horn index. TCRdb reran the public reads through fastp at Q25 and MiXCR, keeping productive beta chains. Rows merge per CDR3 protein into single entries with the most common DNA and genes. TCRdb's processing, not the authors' own work, is the source of the V and J calls. Here the sample has about 53,000 distinct CDR3 sequences; around 48% occur a single time. The ten largest clones take up 9.5% to 15% of the sample.

In the germline V gene, CDR1 corresponds to SGHDN and CDR2 to FVKESK. Reading from cysteine to phenylalanine, the CDR3 counts 11 amino acids. The retained sequence is limited to the CDR3, 33 bases, with the frame set at the first base. V is clipped by 2 bases and J by 7 bases, and the sequence between their germline boundaries is 6 bases long. The sequence was obtained from a woman between 25 and 40 years old with Graves' ophthalmopathy. The sample comprised blood. The rearrangement combines TRBV14 with TRBJ2-7, with no confident D gene call. The DNA sequence is as follows: TGTGCCAGCAGCCAATATAGGGAGCAGTACTTC. This is translated as CASSQYREQYF.